The 30 T cell receptor beta chains listed next were all sequenced from one sample in a study of shared clonotypes between healthy human individuals. The repertoire was sequenced with immunoSEQ multiplex PCR; TCRdb's copy has only in-frame clones and lacks some. Among approximately 740,000 clones, about 74% were seen once, and the ten largest hold over 1.5%. The specimen sequenced was memory CD4+ T cells sorted from blood. The subset is: CD45RA-negative fraction. These TCRs come from a woman in her thirties in good health.

The chain has TRBV1 and TRBJ1-2; TRBD1, the table's D call, lacks a check against the DNA. TRBV1 is a pseudogene segment. The CDR3 consists of 16 residues. This CDR3 is CTSVGAFRHNNYGYTF. CDR3 coding DNA: TGCACCAGCGTTGGTGCTTTCCGCCACAATAACTATGGCTACACCTTC.

This clone was found many times. The gene calls are TRBV7-6 and TRBJ2-2, with TRBD2 as a possible D gene (6 bases). The CDR3 runs to 15 residues. The V end lost 1 base, the J end lost 4 bases, and 10 bases lay between the germline ends. Looked up from germline, CDR1 is SGHVS and CDR2 is FNYEAQ. The CDR3 DNA follows: TGTGCCAGCAGCTTAGTAGCCGGGAGCACCGGGGAGCTGTTTTTT. Translation: CASSLVAGSTGELFF. Full variable domain (missing parts from reference TRBV7-6 and TRBJ2-2): GAGVSQSPRYKVTKRGQDVALRCDPISGHVSLYWYRQALGQGPEFLTYFNYEAQQDKSGLPNDRFSAERPEGSISTLTIQRTEQRDSAMYRCASSLVAGSTGELFFGEGSRLTVL.

This clone was detected only once. The rearrangement joins TRBV28 to TRBJ2-4; D gene unclear. This CDR3 spans 17 amino acids. Germline lookup yields CDR1 MDHEN and CDR2 SYDVKM. The V end lost 2 bases, the J end lost 1 base, and 15 bases lay between the germline ends. The chain's CDR3 is CASSLKVEGWAKNIQYF. The CDR3 coding sequence is TGTGCCAGCAGTTTAAAAGTCGAAGGCTGGGCCAAAAACATTCAGTACTTC.

The chain recombines TRBV11-3 with TRBJ2-5; 7 bases match TRBD1. The J call could be wrong; TRBJ2-7 is a better fit for the DNA end. Germline values: CDR1 SGHNT, CDR2 YENEEA. The CDR3 spans 15 residues. In DNA form, the CDR3 reads TGTGCCAGCAGCTTAGGACAGGGAAGCTCCTACGAGCAGTACTTC. Amino acid sequence: CASSLGQGSSYEQYF.

The chain joins TRBV6-1 to TRBJ2-7; D is ambiguous. This CDR3 is built from 12 residues. V shed 1 base and J shed 9 bases, with 10 bases lying between them. Germline CDR1 reads MNHNS; CDR2 reads SASEGT. CDR3 DNA sequence: TGTGCCAGCAGTGAAGAAGGACCCGGGCAGTACTTC. Amino acid sequence: CASSEEGPGQYF.

The chain couples TRBV28 to TRBJ1-5, with 12 bases lining up with TRBD1. With 6 bases clipped from V and 6 bases from J, the junction kept 3 bases outside the gene matches. The germline V gene encodes CDR1 MDHEN and CDR2 SYDVKM. The CDR3 is 14 residues long. The CDR3 nucleotides read TGTGCCAGCAGGGGGGGACAGGGGGCTCAGCCCCAGCATTTT. It codes for CASRGGQGAQPQHF.

A few counts support this clone. The chain joins TRBV30 to TRBJ2-7, with 8 bases fitting TRBD1. Germline V gene data show CDR1 as GTSNPN and CDR2 as SVGIG (reference sequence). The CDR3 is made up of 12 amino acids. The CDR3 sequence: CAGQGYSYEQYF. The CDR3 DNA is TGTGCTGGACAGGGCTATTCCTACGAGCAGTACTTC.

This clone was seen only once. The CDR3 nucleotides are TGTGCCAGCAGCTTAGGACAGGCTACGGGTCAGCCCCAGCATTTT. It encodes CASSLGQATGQPQHF. The gene calls are TRBV5-8 and TRBJ1-5; 7 nucleotides align to TRBD1. V shed 2 bases, J shed 6 bases, and the junction held 8 bases outside the gene matches. Germline V gives CDR1 SGHTS, CDR2 YDEGEE. The CDR3 totals 15 residues.

CDR3 sequence: CASSPLVSGSNNEQFF. In DNA form, the CDR3 reads TGTGCCAGCTCACCACTCGTTAGCGGGAGTAACAATGAGCAGTTCTTC. J is TRBJ2-1 and V is TRBV18; 9 bases are a match to TRBD2. Germline assignment: CDR1 KGHSH and CDR2 LQKENI. The length of the CDR3 is 16 residues. Unmatched junction bases numbered 6, after V lost 1 base and J lost 5 bases.

The chain is built from TRBV5-1 and TRBJ2-1; possibly TRBD2 for D (6 bases). CDR3 length equals 15 residues. V was cut by 4 bases and J by 4 bases, with 15 bases left in between. Looked up from germline, CDR1 is SGHRS and CDR2 is YFSETQ. The CDR3 DNA reads as TGCGCCAGCAGCCTGGAGGGAGTGATGTACAATGAGCAGTTCTTC. This translates into CASSLEGVMYNEQFF.

This chain connects TRBV5-1 to TRBJ2-4, with a possible D match to TRBD2 (6 bases). The V end was cut by 4 bases, the J end by 7 bases, with 21 bases between. Germline values: CDR1 SGHRS, CDR2 YFSETQ. This CDR3 has 16 residues. The CDR3 sequence is CASSPIGTEARNIQYF. In nucleotides, the CDR3 is TGCGCCAGCAGCCCAATTGGGACTGAGGCAAGGAACATTCAGTACTTC.

The chain uses TRBV27 and TRBJ2-2; 16 nucleotides line up with TRBD2. The trim removed 5 bases at V and 5 bases at J, leaving 17 bases unmatched. The germline V gene has CDR1 MNHEY and CDR2 SMNVEV (reference sequence). CDR3 size: 21 residues. The CDR3 nucleotides are TGTGCCAGCAGTCAAAAATATACCGGGACTAGCGGGAGGGGAAGAACCGGGGAGCTGTTTTTT. Residues: CASSQKYTGTSGRGRTGELFF.

Comments on this clone: Other nucleotide sequences from this sample produce the same CDR3. J is TRBJ1-5 and V is TRBV7-3; D not certain. This CDR3 region has 13 residues. Per germline, CDR1 SGHTA and CDR2 FQGTGA. The ends were cut back, 1 base at V and 4 bases at J, with 5 bases in the middle. CDR3 residues: CASSLSGNQPQHF. Written as DNA, the CDR3 is TGTGCCAGCAGCTTAAGTGGAAATCAGCCCCAGCATTTT.

V is TRBV21-1 and J is TRBJ1-1; TRBD1, the table's D call, was not compared with the DNA. TRBV21-1 is tagged as a pseudogene. The CDR3 is made up of 17 amino acids. The CDR3: CASSKAPTGLTNTEAFF. The CDR3 DNA follows: TGTGCCAGCAGCAAAGCCCCGACAGGTTTAACGAACACTGAAGCTTTCTTT.

The genes are TRBV18 and TRBJ2-1; 11 bases match TRBD2. CDR3 length equals 14 residues. V shed 5 bases, J shed 4 bases, and the junction held 1 base outside the gene matches. Germline-derived CDR1 and CDR2 are KGHSH and LQKENI. The CDR3 protein is CASSGTSGYNEQFF. Here the CDR3 DNA reads TGTGCCAGCTCAGGGACTAGCGGTTACAATGAGCAGTTCTTC.

The V and J genes are TRBV11-2 and TRBJ2-4; a weak D match, TRBD1 (6 bases). In germline, CDR1 is SGHAT, CDR2 FQNNGV. Trimming cost V 5 bases and J 0 bases, with 14 bases left between them. The CDR3 contains 16 residues. CDR3 protein: CASSLTGTLAKNIQYF. CDR3 nucleotide sequence: TGTGCCAGCAGCCTAACAGGGACCCTAGCCAAAAACATTCAGTACTTC.

The chain combines TRBV20-1 with TRBJ1-1; no reliable D call. Deletions cut 2 bases from V and 8 bases from J, with 6 bases between. The CDR3 covers 10 residues. CDR1 DFQATT and CDR2 SNEGSKA come from the germline V gene (reference sequence). In DNA form, the CDR3 reads TGCAGTGCTAGAAAAGAGGAAGCTTTCTTT. It is translated as CSARKEEAFF.

The chain is built from TRBV27 and TRBJ1-5; no definite D call. Germline V lookup: CDR1 MNHEY, CDR2 SMNVEV (reference sequence). V lost 4 bases, J lost 3 bases, and 10 bases lay in between. The CDR3 loop spans 14 amino acids. This CDR3 reads CASSSQSFNQPQHF. The CDR3 bases are TGTGCCAGCAGTTCGCAGTCCTTCAATCAGCCCCAGCATTTT.

The J gene is TRBJ1-2, the V gene TRBV7-9; 11 bases are shared with TRBD1. The CDR3 sequence is 13 residues long. V shed 7 bases, J shed 8 bases, and the junction held 6 bases outside the gene matches. Germline CDR1 reads SEHNR; CDR2 reads FQNEAQ (reference sequence). The DNA of the CDR3 is TGTGCCAGCAAGGGACAGGGGGTTCGAGGCTACACCTTC. Translated: CASKGQGVRGYTF.

J is TRBJ1-5 and V is TRBV6-6, with D perhaps TRBD1 (5 bases). The CDR3 extends over 15 amino acids. V was clipped by 4 bases and J by 3 bases, with 13 bases between them. Germline V lookup: CDR1 MNHNY, CDR2 SVGAGI (reference sequence). CDR3 DNA: TGTGCCAGCAGTTCATTGGACATTTACAATCAGCCCCAGCATTTT. It is translated as CASSSLDIYNQPQHF.

A few counts support this clone. This may arise from a read error, as a much more abundant clone is one base away. This specimen includes other DNA sequences encoding the same CDR3. V is TRBV5-1 and J is TRBJ1-3, with D unclear. The CDR3 is made up of 14 amino acids. Trimming took 0 bases from V and 2 from J, leaving 6 bases between them. CDR1 SGHRS and CDR2 YFSETQ come from the germline V gene. DNA of the CDR3: TGCGCCAGCAGCTTGGGGACTGCTGGAAACACCATATATTTT. Residues: CASSLGTAGNTIYF.

V is TRBV5-5 and J is TRBJ2-2; D unresolved. Germline V lookup: CDR1 SGHKS, CDR2 YYEKEE (reference sequence). V lost 1 base to trimming and J lost 0 bases, with 10 bases between them. The CDR3 length is 16 residues. The CDR3 region is CASSLNEAPNTGELFF. In DNA form, the CDR3 reads TGTGCCAGCAGCTTGAATGAAGCCCCGAACACCGGGGAGCTGTTTTTT.

The chain carries TRBV6-6 and TRBJ1-2; D is perhaps TRBD1 (6 bases). V lost 5 bases and J lost 5, with 18 bases in between. This CDR3 has 15 amino acids. CDR1 is MNHNY and CDR2 is SVGAGI in the germline V gene (reference sequence). The CDR3 sequence is CASSRATGHDYGYTF. CDR3 bases: TGTGCCAGCAGTCGAGCGACAGGACATGATTATGGCTACACCTTC.

The chain couples TRBV18 to TRBJ2-7; D might be TRBD1 or TRBD2, each matching 6 bases. V was cut by 3 bases and J by 4 bases, with 13 bases left in between. Germline CDR1 is KGHSH and CDR2 is LQKENI. The CDR3 consists of 14 residues. The CDR3, as DNA: TGTGCCAGCTCACCCTCATGGGGGGCGTACGAGCAGTACTTC. Translated, it gives CASSPSWGAYEQYF.

In this sample, this clone turned up once. V is TRBV6-4 and J is TRBJ1-2; TRBD1 aligns across 9 bases. V dropped 2 bases and J dropped 4; count of bases not matched to a gene: 5. The CDR3 runs to 15 residues. CDR1 and CDR2 from the germline V gene are MRHNA and SNTAGT. DNA of the CDR3: TGTGCCAGCAGTGACGGGACAGGGAGAGGCTATGGCTACACCTTC. As protein: CASSDGTGRGYGYTF.

This clone came up once. CDR3 bases: TGCGCCAGCAGCTTGGGCGGAGGGTACAATGAGCAGTTCTTC. Protein sequence: CASSLGGGYNEQFF. J is TRBJ2-1 and V is TRBV5-1, with a possible D match to TRBD2 (6 bases). With 0 bases removed from V and 4 bases from J, the gap between germline ends came to 8 bases. This CDR3 has 14 amino acids. The germline CDR1 and CDR2 sequences are SGHRS and YFSETQ.

CDR3 protein: CASSFVGRDRAYGYTF. In DNA, the CDR3 is TGTGCCAGCAGCTTCGTGGGCCGGGACAGGGCCTATGGCTACACCTTC. The chain links TRBV5-6 to TRBJ1-2; TRBD1 matches 9 bases. V dropped 2 bases and J dropped 4; count of bases not matched to a gene: 9. In germline, CDR1 is SGHDT, CDR2 YYEEEE. CDR3 length: 16 residues.

J is TRBJ2-7 and V is TRBV9; the D is unclear. The CDR3 is 14 amino acids. Trimming took off 0 bases at V and 7 bases at J, with 14 bases between the two ends. Per the germline V gene, CDR1 is SGDLS and CDR2 is YYNGEE. The CDR3 nucleotides read TGTGCCAGCAGCGTAGGGCCCCGGGTGAGGGAGCAGTACTTC. Translation gives CASSVGPRVREQYF.

This clone turned up a few times. The chain combines TRBV11-2 with TRBJ1-3; no reliable D call. The CDR3 has 14 amino acids. Trimming removed 1 base at V and 4 bases at J, with 8 bases between. CDR1 SGHAT and CDR2 FQNNGV come from the germline V gene. CDR3 bases: TGTGCCAGCAGCTTAGTGGCCGGGGGAAACACCATATATTTT. As protein: CASSLVAGGNTIYF.

In its sample, this clone was seen a few times. The rearrangement links TRBV19 to TRBJ2-1; 14 bases agree with TRBD2. With V trimmed by 6 bases and J by 8 bases, 15 bases remained unmatched. The CDR3 contains 18 residues. CDR1 and CDR2 (germline): LNHDA, SQIVND (reference sequence). In DNA form, the CDR3 reads TGTGCCAGTAGAGGGAAGTGGGGGACTAGCGGGAGAACATATGAGCAGTTCTTC. Translating it yields CASRGKWGTSGRTYEQFF.